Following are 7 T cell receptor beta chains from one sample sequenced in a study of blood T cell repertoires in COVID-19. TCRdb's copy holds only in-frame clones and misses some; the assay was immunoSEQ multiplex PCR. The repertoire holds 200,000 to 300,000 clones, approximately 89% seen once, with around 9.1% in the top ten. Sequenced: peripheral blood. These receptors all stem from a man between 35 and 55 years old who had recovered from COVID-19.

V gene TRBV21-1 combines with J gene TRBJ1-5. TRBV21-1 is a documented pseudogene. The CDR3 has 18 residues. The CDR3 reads CASSKVGYRLGGYQPQHF. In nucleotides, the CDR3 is TGTGCCAGCAGCAAAGTAGGATACAGGTTGGGAGGGTATCAGCCCCAGCATTTT.

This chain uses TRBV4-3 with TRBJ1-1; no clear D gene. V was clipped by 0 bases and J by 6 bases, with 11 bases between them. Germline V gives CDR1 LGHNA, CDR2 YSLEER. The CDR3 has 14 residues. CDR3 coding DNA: TGCGCCAGCAGCCAAGATCGCGGTTTCTCTGAAGCTTTCTTT. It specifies CASSQDRGFSEAFF.

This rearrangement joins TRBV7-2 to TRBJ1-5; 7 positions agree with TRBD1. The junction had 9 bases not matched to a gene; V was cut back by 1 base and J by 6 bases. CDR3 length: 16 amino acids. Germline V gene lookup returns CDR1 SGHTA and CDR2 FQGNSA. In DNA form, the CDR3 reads TGTGCCAGCAGCTTAGGTACGCGACAGGGCGGTCAGCCCCAGCATTTT. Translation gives CASSLGTRQGGQPQHF.

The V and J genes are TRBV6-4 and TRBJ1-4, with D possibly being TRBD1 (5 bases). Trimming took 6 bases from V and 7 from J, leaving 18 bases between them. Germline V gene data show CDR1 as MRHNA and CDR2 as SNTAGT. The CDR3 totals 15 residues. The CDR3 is CASRQDAGPGEKLFF. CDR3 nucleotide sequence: TGTGCCAGCAGACAAGATGCGGGGCCGGGTGAAAAACTGTTTTTT.

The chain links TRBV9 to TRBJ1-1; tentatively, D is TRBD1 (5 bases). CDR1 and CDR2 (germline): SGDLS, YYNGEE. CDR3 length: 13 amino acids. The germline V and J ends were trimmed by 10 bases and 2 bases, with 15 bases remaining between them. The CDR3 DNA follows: TGTGCCTGGGGCCGGCACAGTAACACTGAAGCTTTCTTT. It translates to CAWGRHSNTEAFF.

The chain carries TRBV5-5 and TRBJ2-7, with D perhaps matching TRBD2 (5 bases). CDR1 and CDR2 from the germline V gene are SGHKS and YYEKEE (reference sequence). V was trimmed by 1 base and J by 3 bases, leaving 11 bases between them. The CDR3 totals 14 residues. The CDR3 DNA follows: TGTGCCAGCAGCTTGCGGGGTTTCGACTACGAGCAGTACTTC. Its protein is CASSLRGFDYEQYF.

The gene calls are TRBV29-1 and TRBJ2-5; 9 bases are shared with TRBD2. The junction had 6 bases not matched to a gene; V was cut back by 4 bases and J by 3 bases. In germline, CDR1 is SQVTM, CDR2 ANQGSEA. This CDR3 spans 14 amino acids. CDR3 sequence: CSVARGGAEETQYF. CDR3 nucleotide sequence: TGCAGCGTTGCGCGCGGGGGGGCTGAAGAGACCCAGTACTTC.